The 17 T cell receptor beta chains listed next were all sequenced from one sample in a study of tumor-infiltrating lymphocytes in primary liver carcinoma. The input was around 500 ng total RNA; TCR beta cDNA was made from it with a constant-region primer. Three nested multiplex PCR rounds, a slightly modified ARM-PCR method, built the TCR beta libraries. PCR rounds one and two used TRBV1-TRBV30 forward primers with a C-beta reverse primer for 10 cycles each. MiXCR was run by TCRdb on the multiplex PCR reads, yielding one entry per CDR3 protein. The repertoire holds under 30,000 distinct CDR3 sequences, over 60% seen once, with under 55% in the top ten. Investigators took RNA and DNA out together from 20-30 mg of unsorted bulk tissue. Sequenced material: liver tumor tissue from sampling region 3. Subset specified: tumor region T3, left-lateral pole. The receptors stem from a man aged 40-50 years with primary liver carcinoma and hepatitis B virus infection.

In this sample, this clonotype turned up many times. A read error may be the cause here, since a much bigger clone is one base away. V and J are TRBV10-3 and TRBJ1-1; 8 bases are a match to TRBD1. Germline V gives CDR1 ENHRY, CDR2 SYGVKD. V shed 6 bases, J shed 6 bases, and the junction held 6 bases outside the gene matches. The CDR3 runs 13 residues. The CDR3 protein is CAISAGQGAEAFF. In nucleotides, the CDR3 is TGTGCCATCAGCGCCGGACAGGGAGCTGAAGCTTTCTTT.

Comment on this clonotype: The junction shows a germline mismatch at one end, possibly a read error. This chain joins TRBV6-5 and TRBJ2-7, with 9 positions matching TRBD1. Looked up from germline, CDR1 is MNHEY and CDR2 is SVGAGI. The CDR3 is 14 residues long. The CDR3 reads CASLSGTGYNDQYF. For the CDR3, the DNA is TGTGCCAGTCTCTCCGGGACAGGGTATAACGATCAGTACTTC.

V is TRBV10-1 and J is TRBJ2-5; no firm D call. The CDR3 sequence is 13 residues long. Germline V gives CDR1 WNHNN, CDR2 SYGVQD (reference sequence). The CDR3 sequence: CTNSDHVKETQYF. As DNA, the CDR3 is TGCACCAACAGTGACCACGTGAAAGAGACCCAGTACTTC.

This chain joins TRBV11-2 and TRBJ2-5, with D perhaps TRBD2 (5 bases). The CDR3 has 16 amino acids. The V gene's germline CDR1 is SGHAT and CDR2 FQNNGV. V gave up 5 bases and J gave up 3 bases, with 19 bases separating them. The CDR3 DNA reads as TGTGCCAGCAGCCAGACTCCTGGAAGGAGGAAAGAGACCCAGTACTTC. It yields the protein CASSQTPGRRKETQYF.

About this clonotype itself: One junction end disagrees with the germline gene, perhaps due to a read error. The chain joins TRBV6-2 or TRBV6-3 to TRBJ2-7; maybe TRBD1 (5 bases). Germline CDR1 is MNHEY and CDR2 is SVGEGT. This CDR3 is 11 amino acids long. DNA of the CDR3: TGTGGCAGCAGAATAGGGGACGAGCAGTACTTC. Translated: CGSRIGDEQYF.

The count of this clonotype is one. This chain joins TRBV4-1 and TRBJ2-7; D gene ambiguous. V was cut by 5 bases and J by 6 bases, with 17 bases left in between. From germline, CDR1 is MGHRA and CDR2 YSYEKL. This CDR3 is 14 amino acids long. The CDR3 reads CASSSKDELGEQYF. The CDR3 nucleotides are TGCGCCAGCAGCTCGAAGGACGAGCTCGGCGAGCAGTACTTC.

With respect to this clonotype: Lacking the conserved final phenylalanine or tryptophan, this CDR3 likely reflects a read error. The chain recombines TRBV4-1 with TRBJ2-1; D call uncertain. The CDR3 sequence is 15 residues long. The germline CDR1 and CDR2 sequences are MGHRA and YSYEKL. In DNA, the CDR3 is TGCGCCAGCAGCCAAAGTAGTGGATGGAACAATAAGCAGTTCTTA. Translating it yields CASSQSSGWNNKQFL.

To note about this clonotype: The germline gene is not matched at one end of the junction; a read error may be the cause. The chain employs TRBV6-1 and TRBJ2-1; TRBD2 might be the D (8 bases). This CDR3 is built from 16 residues. Germline V CDR1 and CDR2: MNHNS, SASEGT. The CDR3 loop reads CVSSEATNGRGRGQFF. The CDR3 DNA reads TGTGTCAGCAGTGAAGCGACTAACGGGAGGGGGCGGGGGCAGTTCTTC.

This clonotype qualifies as medium-sized. Here the CDR3 reads CASSPDRGWNSPLHF. The CDR3 nucleotides are TGTGCCAGCAGCCCGGACAGGGGGTGGAATTCACCCCTCCACTTT. The J gene is TRBJ1-6, the V gene TRBV12-3 or TRBV12-4, with TRBD1 matching 10 bases. Trimming cost V 6 bases and J 7 bases; bases outside gene matches: 6. CDR3 size: 15 residues.

In the case of this clonotype: The DNA is left out, because the CDR3 cannot be placed on it with certainty; the CDR3 is given as TCRdb lists it. This chain connects TRBV6-2 or TRBV6-3 to TRBJ2-1; the D segment call TRBD2 is taken from the table without a DNA check. CDR1 MNHEY and CDR2 SVGEGT come from the germline V gene. A total of 17 residues make up the CDR3, ends included. The CDR3 loop reads CASGLVASGTLKNEQFF.

A word on this clonotype: One end of the junction is discordant with germline, which a read error may explain. CDR3 nucleotides: TGTGCCAGCAGCCTATCTCGGGGCCACGAGGAGTACTTC. It yields the protein CASSLSRGHEEYF. This chain uses TRBV7-9 with TRBJ2-7, with D possibly being TRBD1 or TRBD2 (5 bases each). The CDR3 consists of 13 residues. CDR1 is SEHNR and CDR2 is FQNEAQ in the germline V gene (reference sequence).

This clonotype was seen only once. Its ends do not fully match the called genes, so a read error is possible. The rearrangement joins TRBV11-2 to TRBJ2-3; D gene unclear. CDR1 and CDR2 from the germline V gene are SGHAT and FQNNGV. The CDR3 runs to 16 residues. Written as DNA, the CDR3 is TGTGCCAGCAGCCGACCACCCGTCAACACCACAGATACGAAGTATTTT. Its translation: CASSRPPVNTTDTKYF. The full variable domain, its missing parts supplied by reference TRBV11-2 and TRBJ2-3, is EAGVAQSPRYKIIEKRQSVAFWCNPISGHATLYWYQQILGQGPKLLIQFQNNGVVDDSQLPKDRFSAERLKGVDSTLKIQPAKLEDSAVYLCASSRPPVNTTDTKYFGPGTRLTVL.

This clonotype has just a few counts. One base away lies a much larger clone, so this may be a sequencing read error. The gene calls are TRBV6-6 and TRBJ2-2; D may match TRBD1 or TRBD2 (5 bases each). Germline V gene sequence: CDR1 MNHNY, CDR2 SVGAGI (reference sequence). The CDR3 loop spans 13 amino acids. The CDR3 DNA reads as TGTGCCAGCAGTGCAACGGACACCGGGGAGCTGTCTTTT. It codes for CASSATDTGELSF.

Notes on this clonotype: The junction departs from the called germline gene at one end, perhaps through a read error. The chain links TRBV11-2 to TRBJ2-5; D is uncertain. CDR1 and CDR2 (germline): SGHAT, FQNNGV. The CDR3 totals 18 residues. The CDR3 reads CASSLARLVLAKKETRYF. In nucleotides, the CDR3 is TGTGCCAGCAGCTTAGCGAGGCTAGTCCTGGCAAAAAAAGAGACCCGGTACTTC.

CDR3: CASIFDARYEQFF. The CDR3 bases are TGTGCCAGCATCTTTGACGCTAGATACGAGCAGTTCTTC. This chain uses TRBV11-2 with TRBJ2-1; D remains unclear. The CDR3 has 13 amino acids. V shed 7 bases and J shed 10 bases, with 17 bases lying between them. Germline V gives CDR1 SGHAT, CDR2 FQNNGV.

Comment on this clonotype: Germline and junction disagree at one end, which may indicate a read error. The rearrangement uses TRBV12-3 or TRBV12-4 and TRBJ2-7; no definite D call. The CDR3 covers 15 residues. CDR3 in DNA: TGTGTCAGCAGTTTAGGTGCATGGGTTAACTACGAGCAGTACTTC. This translates into CVSSLGAWVNYEQYF.

This clonotype was recorded once. V is TRBV29-1 and J is TRBJ1-2; unclear D gene. The CDR3 contains 11 residues. Germline V gene lookup returns CDR1 SQVTM and CDR2 ANQGSEA. Trimming removed 8 bases at V and 3 bases at J, with 10 bases between. The CDR3, as DNA: TGCAGCATTGGAAAGTACTATGGCTACACCTTC. This codes for CSIGKYYGYTF.